The rows below give T cell receptor beta chains drawn from one sample of a study of OX40 agonist ivuxolimab in advanced cancers. Repertoires were generated with immunoSEQ multiplex PCR, while TCRdb's copy carries only in-frame clones and drops some. Found here are some 90,000 clones, 87% of them singletons; the top ten hold roughly 4%. The source material was CD4+ or CD8+ T cells sorted from blood, sampled in a trial of the OX40 agonist ivuxolimab. The receptors stem from an adult with an advanced solid tumor such as melanoma, head and neck, liver or kidney cancer. Both conserved end residues are trimmed from each CDR3. Fields, in order: J gene, V gene, CDR3 protein.

TRBJ1-1 | TRBV7-2 | ASSRTGVNTEAF
TRBJ1-3 | TRBV5-1 | ASSLLDPNSGNTIY
TRBJ2-1 | TRBV4-1 | ASSQEEWRDYNEQF
TRBJ2-1 | TRBV19 | ASSIQRVGEQF
TRBJ2-5 | TRBV28 | ASSFPGRGGQETQY
TRBJ2-1 | TRBV11-2 | ASSLVGLGLDEQF
TRBJ1-6 | TRBV30 | AWRLGRGNSPLH
TRBJ2-3 | TRBV5-4 | ASSFPRGDTQY
TRBJ1-4 | TRBV6-1 | ASSGTAEKLF
TRBJ2-3 | TRBV27 | ASSLSRATDTQY
TRBJ2-4 | TRBV7-2 | ASSLGSLKNIQY
TRBJ1-4 | TRBV6-9 | ASSYRATNEKLF
TRBJ2-5 | TRBV2 | ASSEDLGGSGEYQETQY
TRBJ2-3 | TRBV15 | ATSRDPPPSVDTQY
TRBJ1-3 | TRBV19 | ASSMNRGSSTIY
TRBJ1-4 | TRBV6-1 | ASRTASTNEKLF
TRBJ1-2 | TRBV9 | ASSVGGVLGYT
TRBJ2-5 | TRBV10-2 | ASSQEARGTQY
TRBJ2-5 | TRBV5-5 | ASSLGTGVSETQY
TRBJ2-1 | TRBV30 | AWTGVSSYNEQF
TRBJ2-1 | TRBV7-3 | ASSLSNLAGSINEQF
TRBJ1-6 | TRBV10-3 | AISERGGAGSPLH
TRBJ1-2 | TRBV19 | ASSGTGYGYT
TRBJ1-2 | TRBV4-1 | ASSQESRQYGYT
TRBJ1-1 | TRBV6-5 | ASSFSVGTVKAF
TRBJ1-3 | TRBV5-1 | ASSLGVQGSGNTIY
TRBJ2-1 | TRBV30 | AWSVSFFRSGDYNEQF
TRBJ1-3 | TRBV19 | ASSIFFGGVGNTIY
TRBJ2-1 | TRBV7-2 | ASSLTSGRDNEQF
TRBJ2-7 | TRBV5-1 | ASSLGGVGTWEQY
TRBJ1-1 | TRBV9 | ASSVLLGQGGTEAF
TRBJ2-1 | TRBV7-2 | ASSLDSGTGVNEQF
TRBJ2-2 | TRBV5-1 | ASSLRQNTGELF
TRBJ2-5 | TRBV28 | ASSLSLAGVSPGEQY
TRBJ2-3 | TRBV6-5 | ASSYRASGNEY
TRBJ2-5 | TRBV28 | ASSRVGGSGTQY
TRBJ1-5 | TRBV27 | ASSPGGSRDSNQPQH
TRBJ1-1 | TRBV7-2 | ASTMHRDTEAF
TRBJ2-5 | TRBV7-8 | ASSNHQSETQY
TRBJ2-2 | TRBV5-1 | ASSLVGESYIGELF
TRBJ2-7 | TRBV11-2 | ASSLRLGGIGYEQY
TRBJ1-4 | TRBV28 | ASSSGQFEKLF
TRBJ2-1 | TRBV19 | ASTALHSGSRVNEQF
TRBJ2-7 | TRBV7-2 | ASSLPGPYEQY
TRBJ2-4 | TRBV11-3 | ASGWEKNIQY
TRBJ2-5 | TRBV5-1 | ASSLKETQY
TRBJ1-1 | TRBV18 | ASSPNSGQGTMNTEAF
TRBJ1-2 | TRBV7-9 | ASSPALQGVGYT
TRBJ2-1 | TRBV7-3 | ASSSRSSGMGGEQF
TRBJ1-1 | TRBV7-2 | ASSLASVVGWQNTEAF
TRBJ1-2 | TRBV28 | ASNRGLGLDYGYT
TRBJ2-2 | TRBV5-1 | ASSPGPADGVELF
TRBJ2-1 | TRBV9 | ASSLTSGDEQF
TRBJ2-4 | TRBV4-1 | ASSQDGASGRGRRGNIQY
TRBJ2-7 | TRBV11-3 | ASSLGATYEQY